The clone carrying this T cell receptor (beta chain) was counted a single time. Primers used in a second PCR of about 7 to 11 cycles were a sample-barcoded 5' primer and a J-beta primer mix. TCRdb recomputed calls from the 5' RACE reads with MiXCR, one row per CDR3 protein. Among about 770,000 distinct CDR3 sequences listed, around 45% were seen once. The record originates from a study of blood T cells in healthy people across ages. The CDR3 contains 16 residues. Trimming took off 1 base at V and 0 bases at J, with 7 bases between the two ends. The V gene's germline CDR1 is MNHNS and CDR2 SASEGT. The V call is TRBV6-1, the J call TRBJ1-6; possible D gene TRBD1, 5 bases. The sequence was obtained from a man in his 60s in good health. Sequencing was done on a sample of blood. CDR3 in DNA: TGTGCCAGCAGTGAAGACAGGAGCTCCTATAATTCACCCCTCCACTTT. It translates to CASSEDRSSYNSPLHF.